This T cell receptor beta chain emerged from a study of blood T cell repertoires in COVID-19. As for the study in general: The study drew acute and convalescent COVID-19 samples from the United States, Italy and Spain.

Categorization into cohorts depended on clinical history that participants reported. Up to 2 weeks before entering the study, exposed participants had met a COVID-19 case. V shed 2 bases, J shed 0 bases, and the junction held 9 bases outside the gene matches. This CDR3 spans 18 amino acids. Germline V gene lookup returns CDR1 MNHEY and CDR2 SMNVEV (reference sequence). The method was immunoSEQ multiplex PCR; TCRdb's version includes in-frame clones alone and lacks a portion of them. The data hold approximately 400,000 clones, with approximately 90% observed a single time. The rearrangement joins TRBV27 to TRBJ2-3; 9 bases match TRBD2. The material sequenced was PBMCs or T cells enriched from blood (not recorded which). This TCR came from a woman aged 40 to 50 who had been exposed to COVID-19. DNA of the CDR3: TGTGCCAGCAGTTTACGACGTGCGGGGGGGACTAGCACAGATACGCAGTATTTT. This translates into CASSLRRAGGTSTDTQYF.